This T cell receptor beta chain was recovered during a study of T cell responses to AZD1222 COVID-19 vaccine. Profiling relied on immunoSEQ multiplex PCR, and the TCRdb table lists in-frame clones only, not all of them. The sample lists 89,000 or so clones, just over 90% occurring once. This CDR3 contains 16 residues. CDR1 and CDR2 from the germline V gene are GTSNPN and SVGIG (reference sequence). V lost 5 bases, J lost 9 bases, and 11 bases stayed unmatched. The material was peripheral blood, obtained 28 days after the second AZD1222 dose. The V and J genes are TRBV30 and TRBJ2-1; 15 positions match TRBD2. The origin of this receptor is an adult who received the AZD1222 COVID-19 vaccine. The CDR3 nucleotides read TGTGCCTGGCTTCCTCCGGGACTAGCGGGGGGCGGTGAGCAGTTCTTC. It translates to CAWLPPGLAGGGEQFF.